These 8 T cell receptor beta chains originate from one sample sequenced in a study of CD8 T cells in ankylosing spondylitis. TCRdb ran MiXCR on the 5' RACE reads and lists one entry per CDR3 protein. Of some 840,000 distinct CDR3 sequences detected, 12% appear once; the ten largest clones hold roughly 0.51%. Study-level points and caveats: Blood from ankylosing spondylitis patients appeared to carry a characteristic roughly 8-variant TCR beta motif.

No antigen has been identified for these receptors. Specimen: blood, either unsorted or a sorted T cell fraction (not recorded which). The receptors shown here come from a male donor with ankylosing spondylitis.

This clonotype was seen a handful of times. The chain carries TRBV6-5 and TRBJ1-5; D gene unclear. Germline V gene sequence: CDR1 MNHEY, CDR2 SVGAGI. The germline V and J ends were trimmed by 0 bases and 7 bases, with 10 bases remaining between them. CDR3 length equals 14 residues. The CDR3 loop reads CASSYSADQQPQHF. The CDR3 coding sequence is TGTGCCAGCAGTTACTCGGCAGACCAGCAGCCCCAGCATTTT.

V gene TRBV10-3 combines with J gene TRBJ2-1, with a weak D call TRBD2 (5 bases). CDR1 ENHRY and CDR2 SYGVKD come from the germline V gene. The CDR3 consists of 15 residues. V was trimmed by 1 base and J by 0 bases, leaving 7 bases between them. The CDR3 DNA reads TGTGCCATCAGTGAGTTACTAGTCTCCTACAATGAGCAGTTCTTC. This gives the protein CAISELLVSYNEQFF.

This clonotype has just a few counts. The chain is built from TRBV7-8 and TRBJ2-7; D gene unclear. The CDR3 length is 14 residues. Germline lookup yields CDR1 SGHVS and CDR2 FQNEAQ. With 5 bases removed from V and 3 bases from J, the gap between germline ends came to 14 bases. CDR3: CASSHRRASYEQYF. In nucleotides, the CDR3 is TGTGCCAGCAGCCACCGCCGGGCCAGCTACGAGCAGTACTTC.

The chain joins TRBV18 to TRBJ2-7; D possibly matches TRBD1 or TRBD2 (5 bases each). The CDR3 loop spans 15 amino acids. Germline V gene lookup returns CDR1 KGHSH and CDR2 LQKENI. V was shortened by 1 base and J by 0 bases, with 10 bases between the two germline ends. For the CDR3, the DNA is TGTGCCAGCTCACCACAGACTGGGGGCTCCTACGAGCAGTACTTC. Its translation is CASSPQTGGSYEQYF.

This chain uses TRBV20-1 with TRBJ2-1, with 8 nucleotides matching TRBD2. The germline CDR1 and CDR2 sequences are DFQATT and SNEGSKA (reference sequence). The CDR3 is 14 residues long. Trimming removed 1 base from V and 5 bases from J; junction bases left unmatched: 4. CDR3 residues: CSARGGTSNNEQFF. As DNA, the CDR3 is TGCAGTGCTAGAGGGGGGACTAGTAACAATGAGCAGTTCTTC.

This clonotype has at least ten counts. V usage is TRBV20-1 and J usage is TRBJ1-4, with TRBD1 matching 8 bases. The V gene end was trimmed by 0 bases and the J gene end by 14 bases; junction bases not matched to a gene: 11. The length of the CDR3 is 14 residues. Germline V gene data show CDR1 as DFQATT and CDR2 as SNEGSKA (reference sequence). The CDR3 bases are TGCAGTGCTAGAGATCTAACAGGGGGGGACAAGCTGTTTTTT. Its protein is CSARDLTGGDKLFF.

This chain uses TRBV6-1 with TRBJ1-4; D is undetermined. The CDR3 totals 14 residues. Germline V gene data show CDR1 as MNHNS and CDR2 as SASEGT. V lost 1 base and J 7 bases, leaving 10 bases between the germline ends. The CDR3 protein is CASSEGWESEKLFF. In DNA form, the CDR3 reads TGTGCCAGCAGTGAAGGGTGGGAGAGTGAAAAACTGTTTTTT.

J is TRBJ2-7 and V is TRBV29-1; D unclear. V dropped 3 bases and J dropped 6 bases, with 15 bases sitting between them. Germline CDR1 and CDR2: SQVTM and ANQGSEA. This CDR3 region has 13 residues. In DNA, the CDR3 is TGCAGCGTTGATGGCGATTCCTGGGGCGAGCAGTACTTC. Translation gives CSVDGDSWGEQYF.